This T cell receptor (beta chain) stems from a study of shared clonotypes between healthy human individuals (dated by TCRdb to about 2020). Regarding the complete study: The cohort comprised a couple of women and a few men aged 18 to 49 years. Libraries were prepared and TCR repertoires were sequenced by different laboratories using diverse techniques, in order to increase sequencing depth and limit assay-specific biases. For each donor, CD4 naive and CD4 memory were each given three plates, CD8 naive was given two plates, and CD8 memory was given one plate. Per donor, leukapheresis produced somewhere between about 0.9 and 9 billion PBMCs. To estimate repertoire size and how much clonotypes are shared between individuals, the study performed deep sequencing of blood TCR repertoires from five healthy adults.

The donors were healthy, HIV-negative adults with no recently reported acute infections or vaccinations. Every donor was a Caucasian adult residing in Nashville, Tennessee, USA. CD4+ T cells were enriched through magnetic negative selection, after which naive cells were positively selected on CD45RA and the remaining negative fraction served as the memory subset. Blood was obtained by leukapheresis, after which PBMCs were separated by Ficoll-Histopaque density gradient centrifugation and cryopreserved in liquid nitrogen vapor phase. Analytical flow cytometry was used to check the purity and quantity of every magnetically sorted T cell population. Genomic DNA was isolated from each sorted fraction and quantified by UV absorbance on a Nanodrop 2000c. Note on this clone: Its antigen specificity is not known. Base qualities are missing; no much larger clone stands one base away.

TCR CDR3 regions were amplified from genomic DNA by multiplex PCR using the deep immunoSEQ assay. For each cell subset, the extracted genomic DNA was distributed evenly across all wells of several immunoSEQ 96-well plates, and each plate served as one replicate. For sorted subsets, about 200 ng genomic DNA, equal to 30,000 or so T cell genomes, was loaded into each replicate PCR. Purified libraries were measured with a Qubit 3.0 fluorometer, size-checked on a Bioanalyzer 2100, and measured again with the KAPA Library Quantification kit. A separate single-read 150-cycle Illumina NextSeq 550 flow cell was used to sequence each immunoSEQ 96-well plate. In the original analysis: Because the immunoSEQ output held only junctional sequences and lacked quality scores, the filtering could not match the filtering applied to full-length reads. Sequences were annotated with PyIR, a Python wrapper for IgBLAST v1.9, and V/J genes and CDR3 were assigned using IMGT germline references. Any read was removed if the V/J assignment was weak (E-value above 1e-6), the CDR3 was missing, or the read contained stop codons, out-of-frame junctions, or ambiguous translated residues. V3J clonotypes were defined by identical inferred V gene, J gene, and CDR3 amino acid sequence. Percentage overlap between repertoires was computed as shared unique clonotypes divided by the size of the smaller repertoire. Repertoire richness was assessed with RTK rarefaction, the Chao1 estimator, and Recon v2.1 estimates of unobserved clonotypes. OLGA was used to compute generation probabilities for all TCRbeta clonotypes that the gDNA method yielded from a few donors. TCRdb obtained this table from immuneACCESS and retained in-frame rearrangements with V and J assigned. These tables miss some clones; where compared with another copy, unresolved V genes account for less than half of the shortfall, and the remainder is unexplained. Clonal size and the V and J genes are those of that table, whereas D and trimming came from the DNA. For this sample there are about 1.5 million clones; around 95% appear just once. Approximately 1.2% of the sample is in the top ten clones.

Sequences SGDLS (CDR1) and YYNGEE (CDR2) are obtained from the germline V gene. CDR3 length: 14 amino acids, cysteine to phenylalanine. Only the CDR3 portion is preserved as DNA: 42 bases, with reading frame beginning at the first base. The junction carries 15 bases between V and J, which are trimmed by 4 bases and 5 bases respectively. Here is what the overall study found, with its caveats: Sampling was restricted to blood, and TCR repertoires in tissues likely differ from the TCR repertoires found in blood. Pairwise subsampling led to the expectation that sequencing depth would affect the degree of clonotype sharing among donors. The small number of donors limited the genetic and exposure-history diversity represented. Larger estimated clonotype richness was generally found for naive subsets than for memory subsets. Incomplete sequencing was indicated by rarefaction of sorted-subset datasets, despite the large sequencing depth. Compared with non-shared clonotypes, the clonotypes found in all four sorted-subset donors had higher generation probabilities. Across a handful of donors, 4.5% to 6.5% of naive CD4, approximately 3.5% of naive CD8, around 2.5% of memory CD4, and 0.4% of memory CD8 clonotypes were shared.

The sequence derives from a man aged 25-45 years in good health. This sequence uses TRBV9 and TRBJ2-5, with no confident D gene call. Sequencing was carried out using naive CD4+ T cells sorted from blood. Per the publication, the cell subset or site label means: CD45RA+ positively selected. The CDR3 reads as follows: CASSLGPALETQYF. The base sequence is TGTGCCAGCAGCCTAGGTCCTGCGTTGGAGACCCAGTACTTC. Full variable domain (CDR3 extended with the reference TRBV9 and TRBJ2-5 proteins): DSGVTQTPKHLITATGQRVTLRCSPRSGDLSVYWYQQSLDQGLQFLIQYYNGEERAKGNILERFSAQQFPDLHSELNLSSLELGDSALYFCASSLGPALETQYFGPGTRLLVL.